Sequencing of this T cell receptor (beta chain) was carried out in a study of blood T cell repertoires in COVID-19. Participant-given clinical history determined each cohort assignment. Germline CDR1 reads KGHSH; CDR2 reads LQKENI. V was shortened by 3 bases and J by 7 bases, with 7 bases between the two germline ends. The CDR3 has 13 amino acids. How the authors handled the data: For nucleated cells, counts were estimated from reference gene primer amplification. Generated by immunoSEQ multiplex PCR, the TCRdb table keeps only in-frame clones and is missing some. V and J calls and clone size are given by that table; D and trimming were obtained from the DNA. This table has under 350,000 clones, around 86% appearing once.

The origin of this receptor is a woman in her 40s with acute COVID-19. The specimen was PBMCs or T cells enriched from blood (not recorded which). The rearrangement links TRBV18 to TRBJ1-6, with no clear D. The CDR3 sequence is CASSPELNSPLHF. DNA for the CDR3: TGTGCCAGCTCACCCGAACTCAATTCACCCCTCCACTTT.